These T cell receptor beta chains were read from a single sample in a study of post-analysis software for immune sequencing data. Each CDR3 protein is one row after TCRdb ran MiXCR on the PCR reads. Among some 450,000 distinct CDR3 sequences listed, around 40% were seen once. The sample comprised blood. These receptors were taken from a girl aged 5-17 years with multiple sclerosis. Each CDR3 is given with its conserved first and last residue. D genes are given only for firm matches. The listing skips clone size in some rows; elsewhere it reads once, few, many or a size class.

>.|TRBJ2-7|.|TRBV6-6
CDSGGGQGGEQYF
TGTGACAGCGGAGGGGGTCAGGGAGGCGAGCAGTACTTC
>few|TRBJ2-7|TRBD2|TRBV4-1
CASSPAGVGYEQYF
TGCGCCAGCAGCCCCGCGGGAGTCGGCTACGAGCAGTACTTC
>few|TRBJ2-7|TRBD1|TRBV12-3/TRBV12-4
CASSRTGGASYEQYF
TGTGCCAGCAGCAGAACAGGGGGTGCATCCTACGAGCAGTACTTC
>.|TRBJ2-5|.|TRBV6-6
CATKKEGETQYF
TGTGCCACCAAGAAGGAGGGAGAGACCCAGTACTTC
>.|TRBJ1-5|.|TRBV20-1
CSAEGWGNQPQHF
TGCAGCGCAGAAGGGTGGGGCAATCAGCCCCAGCATTTT
>few|TRBJ2-7|.|TRBV20-1
CSARPRGAGTYEQYF
TGCAGTGCTAGGCCCCGGGGAGCGGGTACATACGAGCAGTACTTC
>.|TRBJ2-1|TRBD2|TRBV29-1
CSATGLAETYNEQFF
TGCAGCGCTACCGGGCTAGCGGAAACCTACAATGAGCAGTTCTTC
>.|TRBJ2-1|TRBD1|TRBV19
CASSPGGQGLDEQFF
TGTGCCAGTAGCCCCGGAGGACAGGGGTTAGATGAGCAGTTCTTC
>.|TRBJ2-3|.|TRBV20-1
CSARGPDLGTQYF
TGCAGTGCTAGGGGACCAGACCTAGGAACGCAGTATTTT
>.|TRBJ2-1|.|TRBV20-1
CSDRLAAFF
TGCAGTGATAGGCTAGCTGCGTTCTTC
>few|TRBJ2-1|.|TRBV29-1
CSVRVTYNEQFF
TGCAGCGTTCGGGTAACGTACAATGAGCAGTTCTTC
>.|TRBJ2-7|TRBD1|TRBV27
CASSQGQSPYEQYF
TGTGCCAGCAGTCAGGGACAGTCCCCCTACGAGCAGTACTTC
>.|TRBJ1-6|.|TRBV7-2
CASSLGAGFSPLHF
TGTGCCAGCAGCTTAGGGGCAGGGTTTTCACCCCTCCACTTT
>.|TRBJ2-7|.|TRBV3-1
CASSQVFVRGSYEQYF
TGTGCCAGCAGCCAAGTATTTGTAAGGGGATCCTACGAGCAGTACTTC
>.|TRBJ2-6|.|TRBV20-1
CSARFPPSGANVLTF
TGCAGTGCTAGGTTCCCCCCTTCTGGGGCCAACGTCCTGACTTTC
>.|TRBJ1-1|TRBD1|TRBV7-9
CASSQKTGRVPEAFF
TGTGCCAGCAGCCAGAAGACAGGGAGGGTCCCTGAAGCTTTCTTT
>.|TRBJ2-1|TRBD2|TRBV3-1
CASSHRGRIYNEQFF
TGTGCCAGCAGCCACCGCGGGAGAATCTACAATGAGCAGTTCTTC
>.|TRBJ2-5|TRBD2|TRBV4-1
CASSPTGLAGGIQETQYF
TGCGCCAGCAGCCCCACCGGGCTAGCGGGAGGAATACAAGAGACCCAGTACTTC
>.|TRBJ1-6|.|TRBV25-1
CASTLSSYNSPLHF
TGTGCCAGCACCTTGAGCTCCTATAATTCACCCCTCCACTTT
>.|TRBJ2-3|.|TRBV11-2
CASSLDTRTQYF
TGTGCCAGCAGCTTAGATACTCGTACGCAGTATTTT
>.|TRBJ2-7|TRBD1|TRBV11-2
CASSLETGGISFRYF
TGTGCCAGCAGCTTAGAGACAGGGGGAATCTCGTTTCGGTACTTC
>few|TRBJ2-5|TRBD1|TRBV28
CASSTTGWNMETQYF
TGTGCCAGCAGCACGACAGGGTGGAATATGGAGACCCAGTACTTC
>.|TRBJ2-7|TRBD2|TRBV20-1
CSALTGTSELYEQYF
TGCAGTGCATTAACCGGGACTAGCGAACTCTACGAGCAGTACTTC
>few|TRBJ2-7|TRBD2|TRBV12-3/TRBV12-4
CASSPSGRGEQYF
TGTGCCAGCAGTCCTAGCGGGAGGGGCGAGCAGTACTTC
>.|TRBJ1-4|.|TRBV12-3/TRBV12-4
CASSSLTGPTNEKLFF
TGTGCCAGCAGTTCACTGACAGGACCAACTAATGAAAAACTGTTTTTT
>.|TRBJ2-7|TRBD2|TRBV15
CATSRGRVLDEQYF
TGTGCCACCAGCAGGGGGAGGGTCTTGGACGAGCAGTACTTC
>many|TRBJ2-5|.|TRBV27
CASSSSPRTRETQYF
TGTGCCAGCAGTTCGAGTCCTAGGACCAGGGAGACCCAGTACTTC
>.|TRBJ1-5|TRBD1|TRBV15
CATSSDRGRGQPQHF
TGTGCCACCAGCAGTGACAGGGGGCGCGGTCAGCCCCAGCATTTT
>.|TRBJ2-7|TRBD1|TRBV5-1
CASRPGTEGTYEQYF
TGCGCCAGCAGACCCGGGACAGAGGGGACCTACGAGCAGTACTTC
>.|TRBJ2-1|TRBD2|TRBV28
CASSLRTSGIIYNEQFF
TGTGCCAGCAGTTTACGGACTAGCGGGATTATATACAATGAGCAGTTCTTC
>few|TRBJ2-5|.|TRBV20-1
CSARDLGGRTQETQYF
TGCAGTGCTAGAGATTTGGGGGGAAGAACGCAAGAGACCCAGTACTTC
>.|TRBJ2-1|.|TRBV9
CASSVGIRSEQFF
TGTGCCAGCAGCGTAGGCATCCGGAGTGAGCAGTTCTTC
>.|TRBJ2-1|.|TRBV24-1
CATSESQLSSYNEQFF
TGTGCCACCAGTGAGTCCCAGTTGAGCTCCTACAATGAGCAGTTCTTC
>few|TRBJ2-7|.|TRBV6-6
CASRDEAGDYEQYF
TGTGCCAGCAGGGATGAAGCAGGCGATTACGAGCAGTACTTC
>many|TRBJ2-1|.|TRBV27
CASSLSPSSYNEQFF
TGTGCCAGCAGCTTGAGCCCGAGCTCCTACAATGAGCAGTTCTTC
>few|TRBJ1-1|.|TRBV29-1
CSVISTEAFF
TGCAGCGTCATCAGCACTGAAGCTTTCTTT
>.|TRBJ2-1|.|TRBV7-2
CASSIKVETQFF
TGTGCCAGCAGCATTAAAGTAGAGACCCAGTTCTTC
>.|TRBJ2-5|TRBD1|TRBV7-3
CASPNGTGRQETQYF
TGTGCCAGCCCTAATGGGACAGGGAGGCAAGAGACCCAGTACTTC
>few|TRBJ2-1|TRBD1|TRBV7-6
CASSVGTGTLNEQFF
TGTGCCAGCAGCGTAGGGACAGGTACCCTCAATGAGCAGTTCTTC
>.|TRBJ2-5|TRBD2|TRBV2
CASSEGLASGRRETQYF
TGTGCCAGCAGTGAAGGGCTTGCTAGCGGGAGGCGAGAGACCCAGTACTTC
>few|TRBJ2-3|.|TRBV5-1
CASSLDGTEADTQYF
TGCGCCAGCAGCTTGGACGGGACGGAGGCTGATACGCAGTATTTT
>.|TRBJ2-3|.|TRBV7-2
CASSLNGGTIDTQYF
TGTGCCAGCAGCTTAAACGGCGGGACGATAGATACGCAGTATTTT